This T cell receptor beta chain is drawn from a study of blood T cell repertoires in COVID-19. As for the study in general: The United States, Italy and Spain were the sources of the acute and convalescent COVID-19 samples. The analysed material was cDNA or gDNA that came from T cells, B-cell-depleted T cells, or PBMCs.

Germline V gene lookup returns CDR1 SGHTA and CDR2 FQGNSA. The CDR3 loop spans 14 amino acids. The V end lost 5 bases, the J end lost 4 bases, and 14 bases lay between the germline ends. Using immunoSEQ multiplex PCR, the repertoire was profiled, and TCRdb retains in-frame clones only, with some absent. The sample includes a few hundred thousand clones, 80% to 90% of them seen just once. The chain employs TRBV7-2 and TRBJ1-2, with D possibly matching TRBD1 (5 bases). Source material: PBMCs or T cells enriched from blood (not recorded which). The TCR was taken from a man aged 35-49 years in a cohort exposed to, infected with or recovered from COVID-19 (not recorded which). The CDR3 DNA is TGTGCCAGCAGCCCAGGGTGGGAGGCCTATGGCTACACCTTC. Translation gives CASSPGWEAYGYTF.